This TCR beta chain appears in the sequencing data of a study of blood T cell repertoires in COVID-19. Study-wide context: The origin of the acute and convalescent COVID-19 samples was the United States, Italy and Spain. T cells, B-cell-depleted T cells, or PBMCs provided the cDNA or gDNA that served as material.

As originally analysed: Amplification from reference gene primers served as the basis for estimated nucleated cell counts. Some clones are missing from TCRdb's copy, which holds only in-frame ones; the method was immunoSEQ multiplex PCR. The V and J calls and clone size were taken over from that table, and D and trimming were inferred from the DNA. The sample includes around 380,000 clones, roughly 77% seen only once; the top ten take about 1%. Germline loops: CDR1 MDHEN, CDR2 SYDVKM. V shed 5 bases and J shed 7 bases, with 15 bases lying between them. The CDR3 has 14 residues. This chain uses TRBV28 with TRBJ2-4; a weak D match, TRBD1 (5 bases). What was sequenced was peripheral blood. The receptor's source is a human donor with acute or convalescent COVID-19. The donor label of this sample is uncertain. In DNA, the CDR3 is TGTGCCAGCAGTCGGACATCTGGGGCGAACATTCAGTACTTC. It is translated as CASSRTSGANIQYF.